This T cell receptor beta chain was sequenced during a study of CD8 T cells in ankylosing spondylitis. Study-wide results and limits: Reportedly, disease-linked clones are significantly enriched in ankylosing spondylitis patients' matched synovial fluid. One TCR beta motif, made up of roughly eight highly homologous variants, appeared characteristic of ankylosing spondylitis blood.

The CDR3 is made up of 15 amino acids. Comment on this clonotype: Its antigen is as yet unknown.

TCRdb used MiXCR to reprocess the 5' RACE reads, holding one entry per CDR3 protein. This sample has around 430,000 distinct CDR3 sequences; over 15% occur once, and the top ten carry just over 1%. The sequence came from a male donor with ankylosing spondylitis. The gene calls are TRBV21-1 and TRBJ2-1; the table's D call, TRBD2, was not checked against the DNA. TRBV21-1 is noted as a pseudogene. Material for sequencing was blood, either unsorted or a sorted T cell fraction (not recorded which). The CDR3 protein is CASTGLSGRYNEQFF. The CDR3 nucleotides read TGTGCCAGCACCGGGCTCAGCGGGAGGTACAATGAGCAGTTCTTC.